One sample yielded the 4 T cell receptor beta chains listed below, sequenced in a study of spatial heterogeneity in lung cancer. Overall study results and limits: Tumoral mutation counts were tracked by counts of expanded intratumoral alpha and beta TCRs.

Their antigens are not known. TCRdb redid the calling of the 5' RACE reads with MiXCR, one entry per CDR3 protein. The table lists over 15,000 distinct CDR3 sequences, 4.5% to 7% of them singletons. The sample's time point: sample taken at primary tumor resection. This specimen consisted of lung tumor tissue, obtained at surgery. These receptors were obtained from a female donor with early-stage non-small cell lung cancer.

The V and J genes are TRBV27 and TRBJ2-7, with 9 positions matching TRBD2. Germline values: CDR1 MNHEY, CDR2 SMNVEV (reference sequence). V gave up 5 bases and J gave up 6 bases; unmatched junction bases: 5. This CDR3 spans 13 amino acids. CDR3 sequence: CASSERGASEQYF. The CDR3 DNA reads TGTGCCAGCAGTGAGCGGGGGGCTAGCGAGCAGTACTTC.

This clonotype was seen at least ten times. The chain combines TRBV19 with TRBJ2-6; weak D call: TRBD1 (5 bases). The CDR3 extends over 18 amino acids. The V end was cut by 2 bases, the J end by 0 bases, with 14 bases between. Per germline, CDR1 LNHDA and CDR2 SQIVND (reference sequence). The CDR3 DNA follows: TGTGCCAGTAGTATAAGAGCAGGGATATCCTCTGGGGCCAACGTCCTGACTTTC. It translates to CASSIRAGISSGANVLTF.

This clonotype was seen many times. The J gene is TRBJ2-1, the V gene TRBV2; TRBD2 matches 8 bases. Unmatched junction bases numbered 13, after V lost 6 bases and J lost 6 bases. CDR3 length: 16 residues. CDR1 is SNHLY, CDR2 FYNNEI, per germline. The CDR3 region has the DNA TGTGCCAGCAGCCCGGTGGGTAGCGGGAATCGCAATGAGCAGTTCTTC. It is translated as CASSPVGSGNRNEQFF.

By proportion, this clonotype is medium-sized. This chain links TRBV28 with TRBJ2-7, with TRBD2 matching over 7 bases. This CDR3 is built from 14 residues. Germline loops: CDR1 MDHEN, CDR2 SYDVKM. V trimming: 4 bases; J trimming: 2 bases; junction bases outside the gene matches: 5. DNA of the CDR3: TGTGCCAGCAGTTCCCCTAGCGGACCCTACGAGCAGTACTTC. Translation gives CASSSPSGPYEQYF.